These 20 T cell receptor beta chains were sequenced from one sample in a study of T cell responses to AZD1222 COVID-19 vaccine. The data were produced by immunoSEQ multiplex PCR, yet TCRdb's version contains in-frame clones alone and is incomplete. The table lists 70,000 to 95,000 clones, 85% to 90% of them singletons. The starting material was peripheral blood, obtained 28 days after the second AZD1222 dose. These TCRs come from an adult who received the AZD1222 COVID-19 vaccine.

The genes are TRBV5-8 and TRBJ1-1; tentative D call: TRBD1 (5 bases). Trimming removed 0 bases at V and 3 bases at J, with 15 bases between. The germline CDR1 and CDR2 sequences are SGHTS and YDEGEE. The CDR3 has 16 residues. Written as DNA, the CDR3 is TGTGCCAGCAGCTTGGTTACGGGGGTGAGGCACACTGAAGCTTTCTTT. It codes for CASSLVTGVRHTEAFF.

V and J are TRBV7-9 and TRBJ1-1; weak D call: TRBD1 (5 bases). Germline assignment: CDR1 SEHNR and CDR2 FQNEAQ (reference sequence). The V and J ends lost 5 bases and 1 base respectively, with 8 bases between them. The CDR3 has 13 residues. DNA for the CDR3: TGTGCCAGCAGCCGGGACGGGAACACTGAAGCTTTCTTT. Residues: CASSRDGNTEAFF.

The chain couples TRBV9 to TRBJ1-1; D is perhaps TRBD1 (5 bases). CDR3 length: 14 amino acids. CDR1 is SGDLS, CDR2 YYNGEE, per germline. Trimming took off 2 bases at V and 5 bases at J, with 13 bases between the two ends. The CDR3 reads CASSVGLQGTEAFF. The DNA of the CDR3 is TGTGCCAGCAGCGTGGGGCTCCAAGGGACTGAAGCTTTCTTT.

This chain uses TRBV2 with TRBJ1-1, with D possibly matching TRBD1 (5 bases). Per germline, CDR1 SNHLY and CDR2 FYNNEI. This CDR3 has 15 residues. V was shortened by 6 bases and J by 0 bases, with 14 bases between the two germline ends. CDR3 region: CASRSRAVLNTEAFF. In nucleotides, the CDR3 is TGTGCCAGCAGATCCAGGGCCGTACTGAACACTGAAGCTTTCTTT.

V usage is TRBV6-1 and J usage is TRBJ1-2; 9 bases are shared with TRBD1. V gave up 2 bases and J gave up 3 bases; unmatched junction bases: 4. The CDR3 is 15 residues long. CDR1 and CDR2 (germline): MNHNS, SASEGT. CDR3 sequence reads: CASSEPRTGDYGYTF. DNA of the CDR3: TGTGCCAGCAGTGAACCACGGACAGGGGACTATGGCTACACCTTC.

V is TRBV27 and J is TRBJ1-2; TRBD1 agrees at 10 bases. The germline CDR1 and CDR2 sequences are MNHEY and SMNVEV (reference sequence). Germline trimming cut 6 bases from V and 6 bases from J; bases unmatched to any gene: 4. The length of the CDR3 is 13 residues. This chain's CDR3 is CASRPTGGDGYTF. As DNA, the CDR3 is TGTGCCAGCAGGCCGACAGGGGGCGATGGCTACACCTTC.

This clone was seen a few times. Germline and junction disagree at one end, which may indicate a read error. The chain links TRBV6-2 or TRBV6-3 to TRBJ2-4; D uncertain. Germline V gene lookup returns CDR1 MNHEY and CDR2 SVGEGT. The CDR3 sequence is 15 residues long. CDR3 coding DNA: TGTGCCAGCAATTACGATCTGAGGATGAAAAACATTCAGTACTTC. As protein: CASNYDLRMKNIQYF.

The CDR3 coding sequence is TGTGCCAGCAGTCGCGGACAGGGGGCTGTTGAGCAGTTCTTC. Translating it yields CASSRGQGAVEQFF. The chain is built from TRBV6-5 and TRBJ2-1, with 11 bases fitting TRBD1. Germline-derived CDR1 and CDR2 are MNHEY and SVGAGI. The junction had 6 bases not matched to a gene; V was cut back by 5 bases and J by 9 bases. The CDR3 is 14 amino acids.

The chain uses TRBV20-1 and TRBJ1-2; 10 bases map to TRBD1. Trimming removed 3 bases from V and 7 bases from J; junction bases left unmatched: 11. The germline gives CDR1 DFQATT, CDR2 SNEGSKA (reference sequence). The CDR3 totals 15 residues. The CDR3 region is CSASGSGDRGTGYTF. The CDR3 DNA sequence: TGCAGTGCTAGTGGATCAGGGGACAGGGGAACTGGCTACACCTTC.

This chain connects TRBV27 to TRBJ1-1; no definite D call. Germline V gene lookup returns CDR1 MNHEY and CDR2 SMNVEV (reference sequence). The germline V and J ends were trimmed by 7 bases and 5 bases, with 17 bases remaining between them. The CDR3 has 14 amino acids. CDR3 DNA: TGTGCCAGCAAAGGTTTTGAGGCGGGAACTGAAGCTTTCTTT. Its protein is CASKGFEAGTEAFF.

The chain recombines TRBV6-2 or TRBV6-3 with TRBJ1-2; D remains ambiguous. The CDR3 runs to 14 residues. V lost 2 bases, J lost 5 bases, and 12 bases lay in between. The V gene's germline CDR1 is MNHEY and CDR2 SVGEGT. The CDR3 sequence: CASSYGVSLYGYTF. For the CDR3, the DNA is TGTGCCAGCAGTTACGGGGTCAGCTTATATGGCTACACCTTC.

V is TRBV11-2 and J is TRBJ1-5; weak D call: TRBD1 (6 bases). The CDR3 is 14 amino acids. V lost 5 bases, J lost 8 bases, and 16 bases lay in between. Germline loops: CDR1 SGHAT, CDR2 FQNNGV. CDR3 nucleotide sequence: TGTGCCAGCAGCCGCCAGGGGAATAGTAAGCCCCAGCATTTT. This translates into CASSRQGNSKPQHF.

The gene calls are TRBV5-6 and TRBJ2-7; possibly TRBD1 or TRBD2 for D (5 bases each). The CDR3 totals 13 residues. V was pared by 4 bases and J by 0 bases, with 8 bases between. CDR1 and CDR2 (germline): SGHDT, YYEEEE. The CDR3 sequence is CASSGTDSYEQYF. DNA for the CDR3: TGTGCCAGCAGCGGGACGGACTCCTACGAGCAGTACTTC.

The J gene is TRBJ1-2, the V gene TRBV10-3; 10 positions agree with TRBD1. The CDR3 is made up of 13 amino acids. Germline values: CDR1 ENHRY, CDR2 SYGVKD. V gave up 7 bases and J gave up 7 bases; unmatched junction bases: 6. The CDR3 is CAIKARDRGGYTF. Here the CDR3 DNA reads TGTGCCATCAAGGCCCGGGACAGGGGTGGCTACACCTTC.

The chain couples TRBV4-1 to TRBJ1-2, with D uncertain. The CDR3 totals 15 residues. Trimming stripped 3 bases from V and 4 bases from J, with 15 bases between. CDR1 is MGHRA, CDR2 YSYEKL, per germline. The CDR3 protein is CASSQTDEGSYGYTF. The CDR3 DNA sequence: TGCGCCAGCAGCCAGACTGATGAAGGGAGCTATGGCTACACCTTC.

This chain joins TRBV18 and TRBJ1-2; D is uncertain. The ends were cut back, 0 bases at V and 0 bases at J, with 11 bases in the middle. The length of the CDR3 is 16 residues. Germline V gives CDR1 KGHSH, CDR2 LQKENI. Here the CDR3 DNA reads TGTGCCAGCTCACCACCTAGCGCAAGAGCTAACTATGGCTACACCTTC. Translated, it gives CASSPPSARANYGYTF. The full variable domain, rest sourced from reference TRBV18 and TRBJ1-2, is NAGVMQNPRHLVRRRGQEARLRCSPMKGHSHVYWYRQLPEEGLKFMVYLQKENIIDESGMPKERFSAEFPKEGPSILRIQQVVRGDSAAYFCASSPPSARANYGYTFGSGTRLTVV.

V usage is TRBV18 and J usage is TRBJ2-2; no clear D. The ends were cut back, 4 bases at V and 0 bases at J, with 9 bases in the middle. Per germline, CDR1 KGHSH and CDR2 LQKENI. The CDR3 spans 15 residues. CDR3 sequence (DNA): TGTGCCAGCTCACTCACTACCACGAACACCGGGGAGCTGTTTTTT. It translates to CASSLTTTNTGELFF.

The chain uses TRBV6-5 and TRBJ1-6; D remains unclear. The V end lost 1 base, the J end lost 9 bases, and 10 bases lay between the germline ends. Germline CDR1 reads MNHEY; CDR2 reads SVGAGI. This CDR3 has 14 amino acids. The CDR3 sequence is CASSYLSVSSPLHF. The CDR3 DNA is TGTGCCAGCAGTTACTTGTCAGTATCTTCACCCCTCCACTTT.

The chain is built from TRBV10-3 and TRBJ2-1; D is uncertain. The CDR3 consists of 14 residues. CDR1 ENHRY and CDR2 SYGVKD come from the germline V gene. With 6 bases removed from V and 5 bases from J, the gap between germline ends came to 14 bases. CDR3 nucleotides: TGTGCCATCAGGGCGCCTGAGCCTCACAATGAGCAGTTCTTC. Its protein is CAIRAPEPHNEQFF.

This clone was counted once. This chain joins TRBV12-3 or TRBV12-4 and TRBJ1-5, with 8 bases matching TRBD1. The CDR3 has 13 amino acids. J gave up 6 bases and V 5 bases, and 3 bases lay outside the gene matches. In DNA, the CDR3 is TGTGCCAGCAGTCACAGGGGGACTCAGCCCCAGCATTTT. This encodes CASSHRGTQPQHF.